These 9 T cell receptor beta chains came from one sample sequenced in a study. From the 5' RACE reads, TCRdb called clonotypes with MiXCR, one entry per CDR3 protein. The sample consists of tens of thousands of distinct CDR3 sequences, less than 25% of them appearing once. Tregs were sorted as CD4+CD25+CD127-/low cells. Sequenced input: Tregs sorted from blood. The receptors come from a female donor with breast cancer.

This clonotype was detected many times. This sequence joins TRBV6-5 and TRBJ1-2; D remains ambiguous. The CDR3 is made up of 15 amino acids. Trimming took 2 bases from V and 4 from J, leaving 14 bases between them. CDR1 and CDR2 (germline): MNHEY, SVGAGI. CDR3 nucleotides: TGTGCCAGCAGTTACGGGCTAAGCGAGGTCTATGGCTACACCTTC. Translating gives CASSYGLSEVYGYTF.

This clonotype was counted a few times. This sequence joins TRBV2 and TRBJ2-2; 9 positions agree with TRBD2. Trimming took 1 base from V and 7 from J; bases not matched to a gene: 4. The CDR3 covers 15 residues. Germline CDR1 reads SNHLY; CDR2 reads FYNNEI. The CDR3 region is CASSEGGRAGGELFF. CDR3 sequence (DNA): TGTGCCAGCAGTGAAGGCGGGAGGGCCGGCGGGGAGCTGTTTTTT.

This clonotype was counted a few times. The V gene is TRBV7-2, the J gene TRBJ1-5; D is undetermined. CDR3 length: 15 amino acids. From germline, CDR1 is SGHTA and CDR2 FQGNSA. V lost 1 base and J 4 bases, leaving 11 bases between the germline ends. In DNA form, the CDR3 reads TGTGCCAGCAGCTTAGGAAGATCAGGAAATCAGCCCCAGCATTTT. It translates to CASSLGRSGNQPQHF.

On this clonotype: A much larger clone differs by one base, so this may be a read error. V and J are TRBV5-6 and TRBJ2-3; D gene ambiguous. Germline CDR1 SGHDT, CDR2 YYEEEE. This CDR3 spans 12 amino acids. CDR3 in DNA: TGTACCAGCAGTCAGTTAACGGATACGCAGTATTTT. Residues: CTSSQLTDTQYF. The variable domain in full, completed from reference TRBV5-6 and TRBJ2-3, reads DAGVTQSPTHLIKTRGQQVTLRCSPKSGHDTVSWYQQALGQGPQFIFQYYEEEERQRGNFPDRFSGHQFPNYSSELNVNALLLGDSALYLCTSSQLTDTQYFGPGTRLTVL.

The V gene is TRBV7-2, the J gene TRBJ2-1, with D uncertain. V was clipped by 4 bases and J by 5 bases, with 9 bases between them. The CDR3 extends over 13 amino acids. Germline V CDR1 and CDR2: SGHTA, FQGNSA. CDR3 protein: CASSSYPDNEQFF. CDR3 DNA sequence: TGTGCCAGCAGCTCTTATCCAGACAATGAGCAGTTCTTC.

This clonotype showed up just a few times. The V call is TRBV5-1, the J call TRBJ2-1, with D hard to call. The CDR3 has 12 residues. V shed 0 bases and J shed 8 bases, with 6 bases lying between them. Germline loops: CDR1 SGHRS, CDR2 YFSETQ. The CDR3 here is CASSLGLDEQFF. Written as DNA, the CDR3 is TGCGCCAGCAGCTTGGGACTCGATGAGCAGTTCTTC.

The chain joins TRBV5-1 to TRBJ2-7; 13 bases align to TRBD2. V dropped 4 bases and J dropped 3; count of bases not matched to a gene: 7. Germline CDR1 is SGHRS and CDR2 is YFSETQ. CDR3 length: 16 amino acids. Here the CDR3 DNA reads TGCGCCAGCAGCCCCGGACTAGCGGGAGCCCTCTACGAGCAGTACTTC. Protein: CASSPGLAGALYEQYF.

The chain links TRBV6-5 to TRBJ2-1; 7 bases map to TRBD2. Germline assignment: CDR1 MNHEY and CDR2 SVGAGI. CDR3 size: 16 residues. Losses at the gene ends were 6 bases for V and 7 bases for J; bases not matched to a gene: 15. The CDR3 DNA reads as TGTGCCAGCAGATTCGTTACTAGCGTGGGGGGGAATGAGCAGTTCTTC. Translating gives CASRFVTSVGGNEQFF.

In this sample, this clonotype turned up a few times. This chain connects TRBV4-3 to TRBJ2-1; 9 positions match TRBD2. V gave up 0 bases and J gave up 8 bases; unmatched junction bases: 8. The CDR3 is made up of 16 amino acids. CDR1 LGHNA and CDR2 YSLEER come from the germline V gene. Here the CDR3 reads CASSQDRGSGSDEQFF. In DNA form, the CDR3 reads TGCGCCAGCAGCCAAGATCGGGGTAGCGGGAGCGATGAGCAGTTCTTC.